Ten or more counts support the clone carrying this TCR beta chain. Absence of ophthalmopathy progression within 18 months defined stable Graves' hyperthyroidism. Uncontrolled infection, other autoimmune disease, pregnancy or lactation led to exclusion. The authors took PBMCs from 10 ml fresh peripheral blood. The data stem from a study of T cells in Graves' hyperthyroidism and ophthalmopathy. For the study at large: Peripheral blood was acquired at first diagnosis, ahead of any therapy whatsoever.

It was RNA transcripts that yielded the amplified TCR beta CDR3 regions. TCR CDR3 regions were first amplified by RT-PCR with HTBI primers. TCRdb fed the multiplex PCR reads into MiXCR, producing one record per CDR3 protein. The profile shows over 150,000 distinct CDR3 sequences, about a sixth of them singletons. This receptor was taken from a woman in her forties or fifties with Graves' hyperthyroidism. Sequenced: blood.

CDR3 DNA: TGTGCCATCAGTCTGGACAGGGATTACGAGCAGTACTTC. Encoded protein: CAISLDRDYEQYF. The chain is built from TRBV10-3 and TRBJ2-7; 8 nucleotides agree with TRBD1. J was trimmed by 4 bases and V by 5 bases; bases with no gene match: 4. This CDR3 is built from 13 residues. CDR1 and CDR2 from the germline V gene are ENHRY and SYGVKD.